These 17 T cell receptor beta chains originate from one sample sequenced in a study of cytomegalovirus exposure and HLA in healthy donors. A multiplex PCR was run with 60 Vbeta primers and 13 Jbeta primers. Sequencing used immunoSEQ multiplex PCR; TCRdb keeps in-frame clones, though not all of them. The sample lists about 140,000 clones; 73% were seen once. The sample consisted of PBMCs. These receptors were collected from a human donor in good health.

This chain connects TRBV15 to TRBJ2-1; 7 nucleotides align to TRBD2. Looked up from germline, CDR1 is LNHNV and CDR2 is YYDKDF (reference sequence). V lost 5 bases to trimming and J lost 8 bases; unmatched junction nucleotides: 15. The CDR3 runs 16 residues. The CDR3 region is CATSDWGGKGWDEQFF. In DNA form, the CDR3 reads TGTGCCACCAGCGATTGGGGGGGGAAGGGTTGGGATGAGCAGTTCTTC.

The chain recombines TRBV30 with TRBJ2-1, with 10 nucleotides matching TRBD2. Trimming at V came to 2 bases and at J to 8 bases, leaving 9 bases not matched to a gene. This CDR3 spans 15 amino acids. CDR1 is GTSNPN, CDR2 SVGIG, per germline (reference sequence). CDR3 in DNA: TGTGCCTGGAGTCTAGTACTAGCGGGAAGGGATGAGCAGTTCTTC. Its translation: CAWSLVLAGRDEQFF.

The chain carries TRBV2 and TRBJ1-3; 8 bases line up with TRBD1. This CDR3 is built from 17 residues. The germline CDR1 and CDR2 sequences are SNHLY and FYNNEI. Germline trimming cut 1 base from V and 2 bases from J; bases unmatched to any gene: 7. The CDR3 spells CASSEVDRGFPGNTIYF. CDR3 nucleotides: TGTGCCAGCAGTGAAGTAGACAGGGGTTTTCCTGGAAACACCATATATTTT.

About this clone itself: A read error may account for a junction end that differs from germline. This chain's CDR3 is CASSAAYRGLLHF. CDR3 coding DNA: TGTGCCAGCAGTGCAGCATACAGGGGGCTTTTACATTTT. This sequence joins TRBV2 and TRBJ1-3, with 9 bases that match TRBD1. The CDR3 extends over 13 amino acids. Looked up from germline, CDR1 is SNHLY and CDR2 is FYNNEI.

V gene TRBV7-6 combines with J gene TRBJ2-7; no clear D gene. Germline V gene lookup returns CDR1 SGHVS and CDR2 FNYEAQ. The CDR3 extends over 13 amino acids. V lost 0 bases to trimming and J lost 3 bases, with 6 bases between them. In DNA form, the CDR3 reads TGTGCCAGCAGCTTAGCGCCAGACTACGAGCAGTACTTC. Amino acid sequence: CASSLAPDYEQYF.

This clone was recorded a few times. The chain combines TRBV9 with TRBJ1-2; D is undetermined. The V end lost 0 bases, the J end lost 4 bases, and 13 bases lay between the germline ends. The CDR3 runs 15 residues. The V gene's germline CDR1 is SGDLS and CDR2 YYNGEE. The CDR3 region is CASSVGDSRTYGYTF. The CDR3 DNA follows: TGTGCCAGCAGCGTAGGAGATTCCCGAACCTATGGCTACACCTTC.

V is TRBV9 and J is TRBJ2-5; 10 nucleotides line up with TRBD1. Germline lookup yields CDR1 SGDLS and CDR2 YYNGEE. The J segment lost 5 bases and the V segment lost 1 base, leaving 5 bases of the junction unmatched. This CDR3 has 15 amino acids. The CDR3 here is CASSVRGQGLETQYF. CDR3 nucleotides: TGTGCCAGCAGCGTACGGGGACAGGGGTTGGAGACCCAGTACTTC.

This chain joins TRBV5-1 and TRBJ2-5, with 10 nucleotides matching TRBD1. V trimming: 3 bases; J trimming: 4 bases; junction bases outside the gene matches: 6. Germline CDR1 reads SGHRS; CDR2 reads YFSETQ. The CDR3 totals 15 residues. DNA of the CDR3: TGCGCCAGCAGCTCGAGACAGGGGGCCCTAGAGACCCAGTACTTC. It is translated as CASSSRQGALETQYF.

In DNA, the CDR3 is TGTGCCAGCAGCTCCCAGTCGGGAGATTGGGGCGGTGAGCAGTTCTTC. Translating it yields CASSSQSGDWGGEQFF. The chain employs TRBV11-2 and TRBJ2-1; D may be TRBD2 (6 bases). V dropped 4 bases and J dropped 9 bases, with 22 bases sitting between them. CDR3 size: 16 residues. CDR1 is SGHAT, CDR2 FQNNGV, per germline. Full variable domain (remainder filled in from reference TRBV11-2 and TRBJ2-1): EAGVAQSPRYKIIEKRQSVAFWCNPISGHATLYWYQQILGQGPKLLIQFQNNGVVDDSQLPKDRFSAERLKGVDSTLKIQPAKLEDSAVYLCASSSQSGDWGGEQFFGPGTRLTVL.

This chain connects TRBV2 to TRBJ1-2; perhaps TRBD1 as D (6 bases). Looked up from germline, CDR1 is SNHLY and CDR2 is FYNNEI. CDR3 length: 15 amino acids. V was pared by 4 bases and J by 3 bases, with 15 bases between. This CDR3 reads CASSVQGLGDYGYTF. CDR3 in DNA: TGTGCCAGCAGTGTTCAGGGGTTAGGGGACTATGGCTACACCTTC.

The J gene is TRBJ2-7, the V gene TRBV4-1; TRBD1 aligns across 7 bases. The CDR3 length is 15 residues. V lost 0 bases to trimming and J lost 2 bases; unmatched junction nucleotides: 4. Germline V gives CDR1 MGHRA, CDR2 YSYEKL. The CDR3 DNA is TGCGCCAGCAGCCAAGATTCCGGACAGGCCTACGAGCAGTACTTC. Protein: CASSQDSGQAYEQYF.

This clone occurred once. V and J are TRBV9 and TRBJ2-1, with D hard to call. The CDR3 is made up of 12 amino acids. V lost 4 bases to trimming and J lost 6 bases, with 8 bases between them. CDR1 is SGDLS, CDR2 YYNGEE, per germline. CDR3: CASSLSINEQFF. The DNA for the CDR3 is TGTGCCAGCAGCTTGAGTATCAATGAGCAGTTCTTC. Complete variable domain (other parts from reference TRBV9 and TRBJ2-1): DSGVTQTPKHLITATGQRVTLRCSPRSGDLSVYWYQQSLDQGLQFLIQYYNGEERAKGNILERFSAQQFPDLHSELNLSSLELGDSALYFCASSLSINEQFFGPGTRLTVL.

This clone was seen just once. The genes are TRBV5-1 and TRBJ2-1; perhaps TRBD1 as D (6 bases). Germline CDR1 SGHRS, CDR2 YFSETQ. The CDR3 runs to 14 residues. Trimming removed 0 bases at V and 8 bases at J, with 12 bases between. CDR3 DNA: TGCGCCAGCAGCTTGGCCGGGACATGGGATGAGCAGTTCTTC. Its translation: CASSLAGTWDEQFF.

J is TRBJ2-7 and V is TRBV7-8, with TRBD1 matching 7 bases. The CDR3 runs to 15 residues. Unmatched junction bases numbered 12, after V lost 8 bases and J lost 2 bases. Germline assignment: CDR1 SGHVS and CDR2 FQNEAQ. The CDR3, as DNA: TGTGCCAGCTCCCTAGTGGGACAGAGCACCTACGAGCAGTACTTC. Its protein product is CASSLVGQSTYEQYF.

The V and J genes are TRBV5-1 and TRBJ2-7; a possible D gene is TRBD1 (6 bases). The length of the CDR3 is 15 residues. Trimming left V 0 bases short and J 6 bases short, with 16 bases between. Germline V gene lookup returns CDR1 SGHRS and CDR2 YFSETQ. The CDR3 DNA reads TGCGCCAGCAGCTTGGCCCAGGGGCAGGTGGGCGAGCAGTACTTC. It is translated as CASSLAQGQVGEQYF.

This chain connects TRBV19 to TRBJ2-3; 10 positions agree with TRBD2. With V trimmed by 3 bases and J by 1 base, 7 bases remained unmatched. The CDR3 is 17 amino acids. Germline assignment: CDR1 LNHDA and CDR2 SQIVND (reference sequence). CDR3 amino acids: CASSITYGTSGTDTQYF. Here the CDR3 DNA reads TGTGCCAGTAGTATCACGTACGGGACTAGCGGCACAGATACGCAGTATTTT. Full variable domain (missing parts from reference TRBV19 and TRBJ2-3): DGGITQSPKYLFRKEGQNVTLSCEQNLNHDAMYWYRQDPGQGLRLIYYSQIVNDFQKGDIAEGYSVSREKKESFPLTVTSAQKNPTAFYLCASSITYGTSGTDTQYFGPGTRLTVL.

This clone was observed a handful of times. The chain is built from TRBV6-5 and TRBJ2-5; 12 bases are a match to TRBD2. CDR3 length: 15 amino acids. Trimming cost V 5 bases and J 5 bases; bases outside gene matches: 6. CDR1 and CDR2 from the germline V gene are MNHEY and SVGAGI. The CDR3 DNA follows: TGTGCCAGCAGTCAGACTAGCGGGGGTCCGGAGACCCAGTACTTC. It yields the protein CASSQTSGGPETQYF.